This record covers a single TCR beta chain. The data originate from a study of blood T cell repertoires in COVID-19. At the level of the study: There were acute and convalescent COVID-19 samples, and they came from the United States, Italy and Spain. Sources were T cells, B-cell-depleted T cells, or PBMCs; the material itself was cDNA or gDNA.

Original analysis: Reference gene primers were amplified, and this amplification served to estimate nucleated cell counts. Clones were sequenced by immunoSEQ multiplex PCR, and TCRdb holds only the in-frame ones, with some missing. Clone size and the V and J calls come from that table; the DNA yielded D and trimming. Of roughly 99,000 clones in the sample, 80% were seen once. The germline V and J ends were trimmed by 0 bases and 6 bases, with 9 bases remaining between them. The CDR3 is 13 amino acids. CDR1 and CDR2 from the germline V gene are SGHRS and YFSETQ. This chain links TRBV5-1 with TRBJ1-2; no firm D call. Specimen: peripheral blood. This sequence was found in a man aged 65-85 years with acute or convalescent COVID-19. The CDR3 reads CASSLGVVDGYTF. DNA of the CDR3: TGCGCCAGCAGCTTGGGAGTCGTCGATGGCTACACCTTC.